The sample holds many counts of the clone carrying this TCR beta chain. Amplifying from RNA transcripts, the study obtained TCR beta CDR3 regions. Following a first-round RT-PCR that used HTBI primers, a second-round multiplex PCR was carried out. From the multiplex PCR reads, TCRdb called clonotypes with MiXCR, one entry per CDR3 protein. The data contain 620,000 or so distinct CDR3 sequences, 22% of them singletons. The data derive from a study of Graves' ophthalmopathy and Graves' hyperthyroidism. The J segment lost 3 bases and the V segment lost 4 bases, leaving 5 bases of the junction unmatched. The CDR3 is 14 residues long. Germline V lookup: CDR1 GTSNPN, CDR2 SVGIG (reference sequence). Patients were left out if they had other autoimmune diseases, uncontrolled infections, pregnancy or lactation.

Sequenced sample: peripheral blood. This clonotype was sampled from a young woman with stable Graves' hyperthyroidism. Some clones in this sample may be carry-over from other donors' samples. V gene TRBV30 combines with J gene TRBJ1-3; 8 positions match TRBD1. The CDR3, as DNA: TGTGCCTGGACGGACAGGGTATATGGAAACACCATATATTTT. The encoded protein is CAWTDRVYGNTIYF.